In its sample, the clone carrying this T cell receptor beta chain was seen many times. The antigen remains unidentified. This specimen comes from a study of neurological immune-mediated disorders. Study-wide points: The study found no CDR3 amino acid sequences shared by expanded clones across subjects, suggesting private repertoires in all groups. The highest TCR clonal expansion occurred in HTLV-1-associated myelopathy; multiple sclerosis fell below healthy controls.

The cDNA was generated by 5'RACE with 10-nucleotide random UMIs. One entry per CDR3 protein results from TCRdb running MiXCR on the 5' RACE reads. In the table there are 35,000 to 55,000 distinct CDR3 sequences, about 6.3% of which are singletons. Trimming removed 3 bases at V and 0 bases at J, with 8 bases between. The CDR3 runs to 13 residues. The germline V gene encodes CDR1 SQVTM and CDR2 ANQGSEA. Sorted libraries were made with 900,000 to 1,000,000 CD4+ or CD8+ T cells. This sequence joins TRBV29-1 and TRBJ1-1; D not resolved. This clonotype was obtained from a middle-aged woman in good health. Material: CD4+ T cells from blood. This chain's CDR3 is CSVERRLNTEAFF. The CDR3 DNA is TGCAGCGTTGAGAGGCGGTTGAACACTGAAGCTTTCTTT.